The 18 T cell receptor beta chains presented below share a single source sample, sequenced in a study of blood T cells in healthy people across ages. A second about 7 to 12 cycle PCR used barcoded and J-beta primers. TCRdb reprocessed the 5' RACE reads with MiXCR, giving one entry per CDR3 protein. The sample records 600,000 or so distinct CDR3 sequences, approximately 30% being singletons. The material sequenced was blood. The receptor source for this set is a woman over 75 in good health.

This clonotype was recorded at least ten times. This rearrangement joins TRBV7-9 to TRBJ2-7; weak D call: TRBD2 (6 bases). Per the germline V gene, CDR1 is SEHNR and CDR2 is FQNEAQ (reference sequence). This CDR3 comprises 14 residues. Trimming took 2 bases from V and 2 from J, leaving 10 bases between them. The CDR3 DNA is TGTGCCAGCAGCTTATCAGGGAGGCCCTACGAGCAGTACTTC. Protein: CASSLSGRPYEQYF. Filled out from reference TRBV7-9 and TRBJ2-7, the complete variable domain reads DTGVSQNPRHKITKRGQNVTFRCDPISEHNRLYWYRQTLGQGPEFLTYFQNEAQLEKSRLLSDRFSAERPKGSFSTLEIQRTEQGDSAMYLCASSLSGRPYEQYFGPGTRLTVT.

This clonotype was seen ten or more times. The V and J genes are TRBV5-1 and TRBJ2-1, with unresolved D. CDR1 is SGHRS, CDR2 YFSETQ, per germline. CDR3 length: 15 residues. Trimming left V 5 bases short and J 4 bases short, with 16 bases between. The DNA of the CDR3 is TGCGCCAGCAGACCCGTGGCAGCTAGGTACAATGAGCAGTTCTTC. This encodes CASRPVAARYNEQFF.

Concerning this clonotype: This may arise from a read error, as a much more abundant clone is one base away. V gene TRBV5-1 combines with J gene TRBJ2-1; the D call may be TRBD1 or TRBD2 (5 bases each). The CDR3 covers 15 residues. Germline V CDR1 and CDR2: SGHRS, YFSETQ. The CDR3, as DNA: TGCGCCAGCAGGGAAGGGACCCATCTCGTTGGTGAGCAGGTCTTC. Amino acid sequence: CASREGTHLVGEQVF.

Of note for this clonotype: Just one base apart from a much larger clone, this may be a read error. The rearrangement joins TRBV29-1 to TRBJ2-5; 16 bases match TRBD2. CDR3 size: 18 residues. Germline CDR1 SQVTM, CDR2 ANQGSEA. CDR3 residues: CSIDFRGLAGGAVETQYF. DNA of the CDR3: TGCAGCATTGATTTTAGGGGACTAGCGGGGGGGGCCGTGGAGACCCAGTACTTC.

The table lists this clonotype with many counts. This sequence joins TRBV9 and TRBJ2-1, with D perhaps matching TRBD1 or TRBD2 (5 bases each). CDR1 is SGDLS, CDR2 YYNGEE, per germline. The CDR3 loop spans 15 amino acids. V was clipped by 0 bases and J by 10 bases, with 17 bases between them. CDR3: CASSVDGAQVREQFF. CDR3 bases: TGTGCCAGCAGCGTAGACGGGGCACAAGTCCGGGAGCAGTTCTTC. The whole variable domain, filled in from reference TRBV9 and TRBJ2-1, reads DSGVTQTPKHLITATGQRVTLRCSPRSGDLSVYWYQQSLDQGLQFLIQYYNGEERAKGNILERFSAQQFPDLHSELNLSSLELGDSALYFCASSVDGAQVREQFFGPGTRLTVL.

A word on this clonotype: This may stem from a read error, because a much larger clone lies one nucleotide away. The CDR3 protein is CAAHRGQVGTEAFF. CDR3 DNA: TGTGCCGCTCACAGGGGGCAAGTAGGCACTGAAGCTTTCTTT. The chain recombines TRBV10-3 with TRBJ1-1; TRBD1 matches 9 bases. From germline, CDR1 is ENHRY and CDR2 SYGVKD. The J segment lost 4 bases and the V segment lost 11 bases, leaving 11 bases of the junction unmatched. This CDR3 contains 14 residues.

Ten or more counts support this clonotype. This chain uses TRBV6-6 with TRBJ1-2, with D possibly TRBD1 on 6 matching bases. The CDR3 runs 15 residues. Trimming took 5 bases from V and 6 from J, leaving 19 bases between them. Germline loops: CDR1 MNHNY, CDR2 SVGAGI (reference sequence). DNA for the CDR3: TGTGCCAGCAGTCCACGATCAGGGGAAGGACATGGCTACACCTTC. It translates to CASSPRSGEGHGYTF.

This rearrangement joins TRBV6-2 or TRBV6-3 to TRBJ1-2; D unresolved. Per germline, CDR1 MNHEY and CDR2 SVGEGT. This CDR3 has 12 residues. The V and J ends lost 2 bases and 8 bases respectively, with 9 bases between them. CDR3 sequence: CASSYGGLGYTF. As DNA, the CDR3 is TGTGCCAGCAGTTACGGCGGATTAGGCTACACCTTC.

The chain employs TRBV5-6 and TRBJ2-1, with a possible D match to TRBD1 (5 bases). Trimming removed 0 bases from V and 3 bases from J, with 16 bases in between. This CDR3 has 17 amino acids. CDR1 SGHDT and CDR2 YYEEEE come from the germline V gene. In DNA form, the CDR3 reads TGTGCCAGCAGCTTGGAAGACCTGGGGCCCGTCTACAATGAGCAGTTCTTC. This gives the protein CASSLEDLGPVYNEQFF.

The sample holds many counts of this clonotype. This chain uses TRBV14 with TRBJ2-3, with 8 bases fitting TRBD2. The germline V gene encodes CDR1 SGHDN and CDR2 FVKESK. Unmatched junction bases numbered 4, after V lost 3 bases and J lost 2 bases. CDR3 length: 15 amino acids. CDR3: CASSHPGGATDTQYF. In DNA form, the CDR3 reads TGTGCCAGCAGCCACCCCGGGGGGGCCACAGATACGCAGTATTTT. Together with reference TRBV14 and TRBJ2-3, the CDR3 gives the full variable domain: EAGVTQFPSHSVIEKGQTVTLRCDPISGHDNLYWYRRVMGKEIKFLLHFVKESKQDESGMPNNRFLAERTGGTYSTLKVQPAELEDSGVYFCASSHPGGATDTQYFGPGTRLTVL.

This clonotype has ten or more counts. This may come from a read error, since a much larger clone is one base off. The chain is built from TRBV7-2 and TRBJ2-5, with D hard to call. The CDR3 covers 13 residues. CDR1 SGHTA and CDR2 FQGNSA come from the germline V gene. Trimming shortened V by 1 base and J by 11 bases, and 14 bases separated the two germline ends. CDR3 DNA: TGTGCCAGCAGCTTAGTAGAGACAAATCGTCAGTACTTC. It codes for CASSLVETNRQYF.

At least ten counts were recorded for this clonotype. The DNA for the CDR3 is TGCGCCAGCAGCCAAGGCGCGGGGGGTAACTACGAGCAGTACTTC. This encodes CASSQGAGGNYEQYF. This chain uses TRBV4-3 with TRBJ2-7; 8 nucleotides match TRBD2. This CDR3 has 15 residues. Per germline, CDR1 LGHNA and CDR2 YSLEER. Unmatched junction bases numbered 5, after V lost 1 base and J lost 3 bases.

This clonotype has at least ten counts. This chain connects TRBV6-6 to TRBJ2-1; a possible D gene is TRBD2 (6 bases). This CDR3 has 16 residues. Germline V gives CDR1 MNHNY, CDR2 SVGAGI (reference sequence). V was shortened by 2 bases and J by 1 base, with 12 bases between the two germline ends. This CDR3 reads CASSYEAGRSYNEQFF. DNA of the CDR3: TGTGCCAGCAGTTACGAGGCCGGGAGATCCTACAATGAGCAGTTCTTC.

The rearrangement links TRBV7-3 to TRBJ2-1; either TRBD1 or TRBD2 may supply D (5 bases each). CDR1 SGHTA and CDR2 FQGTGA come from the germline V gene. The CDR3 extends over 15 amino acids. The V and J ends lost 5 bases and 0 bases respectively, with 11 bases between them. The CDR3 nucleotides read TGTGCCAGCAGCCCGGGGCCAAGCTCCTACAATGAGCAGTTCTTC. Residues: CASSPGPSSYNEQFF.

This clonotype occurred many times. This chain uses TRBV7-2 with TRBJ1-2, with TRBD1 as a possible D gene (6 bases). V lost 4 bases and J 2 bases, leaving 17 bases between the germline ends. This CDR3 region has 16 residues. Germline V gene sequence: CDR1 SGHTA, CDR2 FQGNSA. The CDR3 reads CASSSDRGVANYGYTF. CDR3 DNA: TGTGCCAGCAGCTCTGATAGGGGGGTGGCGAACTATGGCTACACCTTC.

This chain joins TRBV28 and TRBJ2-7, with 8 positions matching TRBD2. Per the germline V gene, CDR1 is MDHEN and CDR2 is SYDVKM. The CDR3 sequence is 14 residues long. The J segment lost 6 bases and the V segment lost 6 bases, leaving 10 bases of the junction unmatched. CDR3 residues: CASSQPGGTGEQYF. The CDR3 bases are TGTGCCAGCAGCCAACCGGGGGGGACGGGCGAGCAGTACTTC.

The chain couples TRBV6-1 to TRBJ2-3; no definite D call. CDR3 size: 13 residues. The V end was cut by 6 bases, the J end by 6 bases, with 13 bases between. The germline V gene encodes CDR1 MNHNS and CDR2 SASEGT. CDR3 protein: CASSLSDRDTQYF. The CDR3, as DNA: TGTGCCAGCAGCCTCTCCGATCGGGATACGCAGTATTTT.

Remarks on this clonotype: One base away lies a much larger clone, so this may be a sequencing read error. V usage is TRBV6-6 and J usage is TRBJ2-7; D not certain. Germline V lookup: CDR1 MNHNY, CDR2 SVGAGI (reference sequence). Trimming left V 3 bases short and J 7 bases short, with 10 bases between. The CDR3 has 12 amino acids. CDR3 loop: CASSYQYNEQYF. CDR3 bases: TGTGCCAGCAGTTATCAGTACAATGAGCAGTACTTC.